These 13 T cell receptor beta chains originate from one sample sequenced in a study of CD8 T cells in Susac syndrome. Reverse transcription of roughly 0.5 to 1 ug RNA was carried out with random hexamers. TCRdb called the immunoSEQ multiplex PCR reads again in MiXCR, with one record for every CDR3 protein. The sample yields about 160,000 distinct CDR3 sequences, roughly 95% seen once. Input material: CD4+ T cells from PBMCs. The receptors here all came from a human donor with multiple sclerosis.

The genes are TRBV5-4 and TRBJ2-3; 14 bases line up with TRBD2. CDR1 is SGHNT, CDR2 YYREEE, per germline (reference sequence). This CDR3 contains 16 residues. Trimming took 4 bases from V and 4 from J; bases not matched to a gene: 5. In DNA form, the CDR3 reads TGTGCCAGCAGCAACGCGGGACTAGCGGGAGCAGATACGCAGTATTTT. Its translation is CASSNAGLAGADTQYF. Filled out from reference TRBV5-4 and TRBJ2-3, the complete variable domain reads ETGVTQSPTHLIKTRGQQVTLRCSSQSGHNTVSWYQQALGQGPQFIFQYYREEENGRGNFPPRFSGLQFPNYSSELNVNALELDDSALYLCASSNAGLAGADTQYFGPGTRLTVL.

The rearrangement uses TRBV27 and TRBJ2-3; 11 bases match TRBD2. The CDR3 consists of 16 residues. Germline V gives CDR1 MNHEY, CDR2 SMNVEV (reference sequence). V shed 6 bases, J shed 3 bases, and the junction held 8 bases outside the gene matches. The CDR3 bases are TGTGCCAGCAGAGAACTAGCGGGAGTGAGGACAGATACGCAGTATTTT. As protein: CASRELAGVRTDTQYF.

This chain links TRBV7-9 with TRBJ2-4; 7 positions match TRBD2. Per germline, CDR1 SEHNR and CDR2 FQNEAQ (reference sequence). The CDR3 loop spans 17 amino acids. The trim removed 5 bases at V and 0 bases at J, leaving 10 bases unmatched. The CDR3 here is CASSPPAGKVAKNIQYF. In nucleotides, the CDR3 is TGTGCCAGCAGCCCCCCAGCGGGGAAGGTAGCCAAAAACATTCAGTACTTC.

This clonotype was counted a single time. The chain is built from TRBV7-9 and TRBJ2-7; no clear D. The CDR3 has 13 residues. The germline gives CDR1 SEHNR, CDR2 FQNEAQ (reference sequence). V lost 2 bases and J 5 bases, leaving 10 bases between the germline ends. The DNA of the CDR3 is TGTGCCAGCAGCTTAATTGGCCCGGACGAGCAGTACTTC. It codes for CASSLIGPDEQYF.

CDR3 bases: TGTGCCAGCAGCCCGGGAGCCCGATACAATGAGCAGTTCTTC. Translated, it gives CASSPGARYNEQFF. The chain has TRBV5-4 and TRBJ2-1; TRBD2 might be the D (6 bases). Germline V lookup: CDR1 SGHNT, CDR2 YYREEE (reference sequence). The CDR3 runs 14 residues. The V end was cut by 4 bases, the J end by 4 bases, with 12 bases between.

The chain combines TRBV20-1 with TRBJ2-5; TRBD1 is a possible D gene (6 bases). Trimming shortened V by 7 bases and J by 2 bases, and 11 bases separated the two germline ends. The germline V gene encodes CDR1 DFQATT and CDR2 SNEGSKA (reference sequence). The CDR3 covers 12 residues. As DNA, the CDR3 is TGCAGTGGACACGGACAGCAAGAGACCCAGTACTTC. Translation: CSGHGQQETQYF.

This chain uses TRBV6-1 with TRBJ1-4; 7 nucleotides match TRBD1. Germline CDR1 reads MNHNS; CDR2 reads SASEGT. The trim removed 4 bases at V and 9 bases at J, leaving 8 bases unmatched. This CDR3 has 14 residues. CDR3 bases: TGTGCCAGCAGTGGCTGGGACAGACGACAAAAACTGTTTTTT. Amino acid sequence: CASSGWDRRQKLFF.

The gene calls are TRBV3-1 and TRBJ2-2, with TRBD2 as a possible D gene (6 bases). This CDR3 is 15 amino acids long. Germline V gene lookup returns CDR1 LGHDT and CDR2 YNNKEL (reference sequence). V lost 4 bases and J 5 bases, leaving 14 bases between the germline ends. The CDR3 bases are TGTGCCAGCAGCCTCAGGGCGGCGGGGACCGGGGAGCTGTTTTTT. Encoded protein: CASSLRAAGTGELFF. Together with reference TRBV3-1 and TRBJ2-2, the CDR3 gives the full variable domain: DTAVSQTPKYLVTQMGNDKSIKCEQNLGHDTMYWYKQDSKKFLKIMFSYNNKELIINETVPNRFSPKSPDKAHLNLHINSLELGDSAVYFCASSLRAAGTGELFFGEGSRLTVL.

This clonotype showed up just once. V usage is TRBV24-1 and J usage is TRBJ1-1; TRBD1 agrees at 7 bases. CDR3 length: 13 amino acids. The germline gives CDR1 KGHDR, CDR2 SFDVKD. V gave up 3 bases and J gave up 8 bases; unmatched junction bases: 5. CDR3 in amino acids: CATSDLTTGEAFF. DNA for the CDR3: TGTGCCACCAGTGATCTAACGACAGGGGAAGCTTTCTTT.

The rearrangement joins TRBV15 to TRBJ2-6; D uncertain. Between the trimmed V and J ends, which lost 1 base and 2 bases, there was a span of 12 bases. This CDR3 spans 17 amino acids. Per germline, CDR1 LNHNV and CDR2 YYDKDF (reference sequence). The DNA of the CDR3 is TGTGCCACCAGCAGAGGGAAAGGGATTCCTGGGGCCAACGTCCTGACTTTC. This translates into CATSRGKGIPGANVLTF.

Only one count was recorded for this clonotype. V and J are TRBV23-1 and TRBJ2-7; D remains unclear. TRBV23-1 is labeled an ORF, and its function is uncertain. The CDR3 totals 13 residues. V was pared by 4 bases and J by 2 bases, with 9 bases between. CDR3 coding DNA: TGCGCCAGCAGTCCTTACGAGACCTACGAGCAGTACTTC. Its protein product is CASSPYETYEQYF.

This chain uses TRBV9 with TRBJ2-5; the match to TRBD2 covers 7 bases. The CDR3 spans 15 residues. V was clipped by 0 bases and J by 0 bases; unmatched bases: 2. Germline V gives CDR1 SGDLS, CDR2 YYNGEE. This CDR3 reads CASSVGGSYQETQYF. The CDR3, as DNA: TGTGCCAGCAGCGTAGGCGGGAGTTACCAAGAGACCCAGTACTTC.

This clonotype appeared a single time. The V and J genes are TRBV10-3 and TRBJ1-1; D gene ambiguous. Trimming left V 6 bases short and J 0 bases short, with 14 bases between. The CDR3 length is 15 residues. Per germline, CDR1 ENHRY and CDR2 SYGVKD. This chain's CDR3 is CAISGLGGMNTEAFF. The DNA for the CDR3 is TGTGCCATCAGCGGCCTCGGAGGGATGAACACTGAAGCTTTCTTT.